The 21 T cell receptor beta chains below all came from one sample that was sequenced in a study of blood T cell repertoires in COVID-19. The assay was immunoSEQ multiplex PCR, and TCRdb's table has in-frame clones only and misses some. Here the sample spans about 74,000 clones, 88% being singletons. The sequencing input was peripheral blood. These receptors all stem from a woman over 75 with active or convalescent COVID-19.

The V call is TRBV6-6, the J call TRBJ2-3, with D perhaps matching TRBD2 (6 bases). Germline loops: CDR1 MNHNY, CDR2 SVGAGI (reference sequence). The ends were cut back, 0 bases at V and 0 bases at J, with 10 bases in the middle. The CDR3 sequence is 16 residues long. CDR3 coding DNA: TGTGCCAGCAGTTACTCCGCGGGAATTAGCACAGATACGCAGTATTTT. It yields the protein CASSYSAGISTDTQYF.

This chain uses TRBV6-2 or TRBV6-3 with TRBJ1-2; D perhaps matches TRBD1 (6 bases). Germline loops: CDR1 MNHEY, CDR2 SVGEGT. CDR3 length: 12 residues. Trimming stripped 4 bases from V and 8 bases from J, with 11 bases between. The CDR3 DNA sequence: TGTGCCAGCAGTTCCACAGGGTTGGGCTACACCTTC. Protein sequence: CASSSTGLGYTF.

J is TRBJ1-6 and V is TRBV4-2; tentatively, D is TRBD1 (6 bases). Germline V lookup: CDR1 LGHNA, CDR2 YNFKEQ. The ends were cut back, 1 base at V and 11 bases at J, with 15 bases in the middle. The CDR3 covers 15 residues. The CDR3 loop is CASSQGPQGRPPLHF. The CDR3 DNA reads TGTGCCAGCAGCCAAGGTCCACAGGGAAGGCCACCCCTCCACTTT.

This chain uses TRBV5-6 with TRBJ2-1, with D uncertain. Germline V gives CDR1 SGHDT, CDR2 YYEEEE. V lost 4 bases to trimming and J lost 5 bases, with 10 bases between them. The CDR3 length is 13 residues. The CDR3 nucleotides read TGTGCCAGCAGCAGGCTTGAGGACAATGAGCAGTTCTTC. Its protein product is CASSRLEDNEQFF. The complete variable domain, with remaining parts taken from reference TRBV5-6 and TRBJ2-1, reads DAGVTQSPTHLIKTRGQQVTLRCSPKSGHDTVSWYQQALGQGPQFIFQYYEEEERQRGNFPDRFSGHQFPNYSSELNVNALLLGDSALYLCASSRLEDNEQFFGPGTRLTVL.

This clone was counted once. This chain connects TRBV14 to TRBJ2-7; 12 bases align to TRBD2. CDR3 length: 17 amino acids. CDR1 SGHDN and CDR2 FVKESK come from the germline V gene. V lost 4 bases and J lost 4; bases outside the gene matches: 11. The CDR3: CASSPPQTSGSRYEQYF. Here the CDR3 DNA reads TGTGCCAGCAGCCCCCCCCAGACTAGCGGGAGTAGGTACGAGCAGTACTTC.

This chain connects TRBV19 to TRBJ2-7, with TRBD1 matching 7 bases. CDR3 length: 13 residues. Germline CDR1 reads LNHDA; CDR2 reads SQIVND (reference sequence). The ends lost 7 bases at V and 4 bases at J; junction bases unmatched: 7. CDR3 nucleotide sequence: TGTGCCAGTAACAACAGGGGTGGGTACGAGCAGTACTTC. Amino acids: CASNNRGGYEQYF.

The genes are TRBV6-5 and TRBJ1-3, with D unclear. Deletions cut 0 bases from V and 8 bases from J, with 8 bases between. The CDR3 extends over 13 amino acids. Per germline, CDR1 MNHEY and CDR2 SVGAGI. The CDR3 region is CASSYSRSHTIYF. The DNA of the CDR3 is TGTGCCAGCAGTTACTCGAGGTCACACACCATATATTTT.

The V and J genes are TRBV5-5 and TRBJ1-5; possible D gene TRBD1, 6 bases. Trimming removed 4 bases from V and 4 bases from J, with 18 bases in between. The CDR3 is made up of 16 amino acids. Germline lookup yields CDR1 SGHKS and CDR2 YYEKEE (reference sequence). The CDR3 nucleotides are TGTGCCAGCAGCGCAAGACAGGCCCAGGGGAATCAGCCCCAGCATTTT. Translation: CASSARQAQGNQPQHF.

J is TRBJ2-5 and V is TRBV12-3 or TRBV12-4; D unclear. The CDR3 runs to 11 residues. Trimming stripped 8 bases from V and 1 base from J, with 5 bases between. The CDR3 protein is CASGPQETQYF. The CDR3 coding sequence is TGTGCCAGCGGCCCCCAAGAGACCCAGTACTTC.

This chain connects TRBV7-2 to TRBJ2-1, with TRBD1 identical over 8 bases. Per the germline V gene, CDR1 is SGHTA and CDR2 is FQGNSA. This CDR3 has 13 amino acids. The ends lost 5 bases at V and 10 bases at J; junction bases unmatched: 7. The CDR3 region has the DNA TGTGCCAGCAGCCCCGGACAGGGACGGGAGCAGTTCTTC. Protein sequence: CASSPGQGREQFF. The variable domain in full, completed from reference TRBV7-2 and TRBJ2-1, reads GAGVSQSPSNKVTEKGKDVELRCDPISGHTALYWYRQSLGQGLEFLIYFQGNSAPDKSGLPSDRFSAERTGGSVSTLTIQRTQQEDSAVYLCASSPGQGREQFFGPGTRLTVL.

The chain joins TRBV29-1 to TRBJ1-2; TRBD1 is a possible D gene (5 bases). This CDR3 contains 12 residues. From germline, CDR1 is SQVTM and CDR2 ANQGSEA. V lost 5 bases, J lost 5 bases, and 12 bases lay in between. This CDR3 reads CSVKMGRYGYTF. Here the CDR3 DNA reads TGCAGCGTTAAAATGGGGCGGTATGGCTACACCTTC.

V and J are TRBV14 and TRBJ2-3; perhaps TRBD2 as D (6 bases). The germline V gene encodes CDR1 SGHDN and CDR2 FVKESK. The length of the CDR3 is 18 residues. Trimming removed 4 bases from V and 1 base from J, with 21 bases in between. The CDR3: CASSLQKGPTSRTDTQYF. In nucleotides, the CDR3 is TGTGCCAGCAGCCTCCAGAAGGGGCCAACTAGCCGCACAGATACGCAGTATTTT.

The rearrangement links TRBV7-2 to TRBJ2-2; no definite D call. The V gene lost 5 bases and the J gene lost 8 bases, with 12 bases spanning the gap. Germline CDR1 reads SGHTA; CDR2 reads FQGNSA. The length of the CDR3 is 13 residues. CDR3 coding DNA: TGTGCCAGCAGCCCGCGTCCCTGGGGGGAGCTGTTTTTT. Its translation: CASSPRPWGELFF.

This chain uses TRBV19 with TRBJ1-5; 7 nucleotides line up with TRBD1. The CDR3 spans 16 residues. Germline V gives CDR1 LNHDA, CDR2 SQIVND (reference sequence). Trimming at V came to 4 bases and at J to 0 bases, leaving 6 bases not matched to a gene. CDR3 sequence: CASSTVTGNSNQPQHF. The CDR3 coding sequence is TGTGCCAGTAGTACCGTGACAGGGAATAGCAATCAGCCCCAGCATTTT.

V and J are TRBV12-5 and TRBJ2-1, with 12 positions matching TRBD2. With V trimmed by 4 bases and J by 15 bases, 10 bases remained unmatched. The CDR3 loop spans 14 amino acids. The V gene's germline CDR1 is LGHNT and CDR2 FRNRAP. The CDR3 region is CASGSSTSGSGGFF. The CDR3 nucleotides are TGTGCTAGTGGTTCGTCGACTAGCGGGAGTGGTGGGTTCTTC.

CDR3 amino acids: CASSLDSTGNTIYF. The DNA of the CDR3 is TGCGCCAGCAGTTTAGACAGCACTGGAAACACCATATATTTT. The J gene is TRBJ1-3, the V gene TRBV5-1; perhaps TRBD1 as D (5 bases). Germline V gives CDR1 SGHRS, CDR2 YFSETQ. V lost 5 bases, J lost 2 bases, and 11 bases lay in between. The CDR3 length is 14 residues.

J is TRBJ2-6 and V is TRBV3-1 (or the pseudogene TRBV3-2); TRBD1 matches 9 bases. From germline, CDR1 is LGHDT and CDR2 YNNKEL (reference sequence). The ends lost 5 bases at V and 3 bases at J; junction bases unmatched: 5. The CDR3 is 16 residues long. CDR3 DNA: TGTGCCAGCAGCGTAAGGACAGGGGTTGGGGCCAACGTCCTGACTTTC. Translating it yields CASSVRTGVGANVLTF.

The V and J genes are TRBV7-2 and TRBJ2-1; D is uncertain. CDR3 length equals 13 residues. CDR1 is SGHTA, CDR2 FQGNSA, per germline. Trimming left V 5 bases short and J 4 bases short, with 9 bases between. CDR3 bases: TGTGCCAGCAGCATGACATCATACAATGAGCAGTTCTTC. This encodes CASSMTSYNEQFF.

The chain recombines TRBV18 with TRBJ2-7, with D perhaps TRBD2 (7 bases). This CDR3 is 15 amino acids long. The V gene's germline CDR1 is KGHSH and CDR2 LQKENI. V gave up 2 bases and J gave up 4 bases, with 15 bases separating them. The CDR3 reads CASSPGGGDYYEQYF. CDR3 bases: TGTGCCAGCTCACCAGGGGGGGGCGACTATTACGAGCAGTACTTC.

The V and J genes are TRBV25-1 and TRBJ1-4; the D gene is possibly TRBD1 (5 bases). V lost 3 bases and J 5 bases, leaving 10 bases between the germline ends. There are 14 residues in the CDR3. Germline lookup yields CDR1 MGHDK and CDR2 SYGVNS. This CDR3 reads CASSDDRQNEKLFF. The CDR3 DNA sequence: TGTGCCAGCAGTGACGACAGACAAAATGAAAAACTGTTTTTT.

The chain is built from TRBV13 and TRBJ1-2; 8 positions agree with TRBD1. This CDR3 is 14 amino acids long. The germline CDR1 and CDR2 sequences are PRHDT and FYEKMQ (reference sequence). Unmatched junction bases numbered 7, after V lost 5 bases and J lost 5 bases. The CDR3 here is CASSPGQGPYGYTF. The CDR3 coding sequence is TGTGCCAGCAGCCCAGGACAGGGCCCATATGGCTACACCTTC.